This TCR beta chain was identified during a study of T cells in Graves' hyperthyroidism and ophthalmopathy. An absence of ophthalmopathy progression within 18 months meant stable Graves' hyperthyroidism. Patients aged 18 to 65 had newly diagnosed hyperthyroidism lasting under 2 months. Used for diagnoses were clinical symptoms, serum thyroxine and TRAb, thyroid ultrasound and orbital computed tomography. Out of less than 12 ml of fresh peripheral blood came the PBMCs. The TCR beta CDR3 regions underwent amplification using RNA transcripts as the source. HTBI primers were used for first-round RT-PCR of the TCR CDR3. Using its own MiXCR run on the multiplex PCR reads, TCRdb lists one record per CDR3 protein. The sample yields a few hundred thousand distinct CDR3 sequences, around a sixth seen once. With respect to this clonotype: This may be a read error, as it is one base from a much larger clone.

The CDR3 is 17 residues long. CDR1 is PRHDT and CDR2 is FYEKMQ in the germline V gene (reference sequence). V shed 5 bases, J shed 3 bases, and the junction held 15 bases outside the gene matches. This TCR derives from a woman in her 30s with Graves' hyperthyroidism. The sequenced material came from blood. The chain is built from TRBV13 and TRBJ2-7; 8 nucleotides agree with TRBD2. CDR3 protein: CASSPFGGASGHYEQYF. DNA of the CDR3: TGTGCCAGCAGCCCGTTCGGTGGGGCTAGCGGGCACTACGAGCAGTACTTC.